The clone carrying this T cell receptor (beta chain) appeared a few times. The CDR3 spans 13 residues. CDR1 is SGHRS and CDR2 is YFSETQ in the germline V gene. Unmatched junction bases numbered 4, after V lost 3 bases and J lost 8 bases. The data belong to a study of T-cell memory formation after mild COVID-19. Study overall: TCR clusters were mostly confined to one donor each.

TCRdb independently ran MiXCR on the 5' RACE reads; one entry per CDR3 protein. Of 250,000 to 400,000 distinct CDR3 sequences in the sample, 13% to 15% were seen once. The chain joins TRBV5-1 to TRBJ2-1, with 8 bases aligning to TRBD2. The source is a man between 18 and 35 years old who had mild COVID-19 (a few samples of this study predate the infection). Cell type and time point are not known. The material sequenced was PBMCs or a T cell subset sorted from them (not recorded which). The CDR3, as DNA: TGCGCCAGCAGCTGGCTAGCGGGTCATGAGCAGTTCTTC. Protein: CASSWLAGHEQFF.